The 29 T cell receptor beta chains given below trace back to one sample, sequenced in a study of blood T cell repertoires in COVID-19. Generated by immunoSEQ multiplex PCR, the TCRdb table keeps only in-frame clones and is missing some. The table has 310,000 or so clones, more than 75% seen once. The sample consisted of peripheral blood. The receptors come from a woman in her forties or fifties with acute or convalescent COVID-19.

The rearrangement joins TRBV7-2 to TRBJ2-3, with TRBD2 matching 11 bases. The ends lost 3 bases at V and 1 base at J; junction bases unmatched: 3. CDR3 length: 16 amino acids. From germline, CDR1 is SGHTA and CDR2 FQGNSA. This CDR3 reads CASSFQGLAGTDTQYF. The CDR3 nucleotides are TGTGCCAGCAGCTTCCAGGGACTAGCGGGCACAGATACGCAGTATTTT.

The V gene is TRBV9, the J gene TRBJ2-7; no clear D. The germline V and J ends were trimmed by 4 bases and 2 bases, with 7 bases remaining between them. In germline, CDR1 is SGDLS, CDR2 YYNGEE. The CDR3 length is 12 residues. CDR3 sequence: CASSPRAYEQYF. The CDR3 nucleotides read TGTGCCAGCAGCCCCCGTGCCTACGAGCAGTACTTC.

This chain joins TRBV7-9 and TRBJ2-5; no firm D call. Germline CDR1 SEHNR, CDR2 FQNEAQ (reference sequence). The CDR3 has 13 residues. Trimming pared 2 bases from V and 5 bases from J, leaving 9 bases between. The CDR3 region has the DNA TGTGCCAGCAGCTTATATGCGGTGGAGACCCAGTACTTC. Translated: CASSLYAVETQYF.

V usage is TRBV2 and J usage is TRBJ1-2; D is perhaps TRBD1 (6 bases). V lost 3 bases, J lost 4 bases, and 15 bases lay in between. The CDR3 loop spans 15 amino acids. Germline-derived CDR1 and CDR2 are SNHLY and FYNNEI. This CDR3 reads CASSEGRGGTYGYTF. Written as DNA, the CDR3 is TGTGCCAGCAGTGAGGGCAGGGGAGGGACCTATGGCTACACCTTC. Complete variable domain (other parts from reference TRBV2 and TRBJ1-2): EPEVTQTPSHQVTQMGQEVILRCVPISNHLYFYWYRQILGQKVEFLVSFYNNEISEKSEIFDDQFSVERPDGSNFTLKIRSTKLEDSAMYFCASSEGRGGTYGYTFGSGTRLTVV.

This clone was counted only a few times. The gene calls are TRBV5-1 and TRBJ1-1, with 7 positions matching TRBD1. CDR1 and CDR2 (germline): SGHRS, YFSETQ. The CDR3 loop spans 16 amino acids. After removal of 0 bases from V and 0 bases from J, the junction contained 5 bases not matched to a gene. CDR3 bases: TGCGCCAGCAGCTTGGGGGGGACAGAGATGAACACTGAAGCTTTCTTT. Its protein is CASSLGGTEMNTEAFF.

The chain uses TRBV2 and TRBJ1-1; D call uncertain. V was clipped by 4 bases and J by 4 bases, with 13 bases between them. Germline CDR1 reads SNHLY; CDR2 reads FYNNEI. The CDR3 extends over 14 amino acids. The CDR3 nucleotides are TGTGCCAGCAGTGTCCGGAGGGTAGGCACTGAAGCTTTCTTT. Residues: CASSVRRVGTEAFF.

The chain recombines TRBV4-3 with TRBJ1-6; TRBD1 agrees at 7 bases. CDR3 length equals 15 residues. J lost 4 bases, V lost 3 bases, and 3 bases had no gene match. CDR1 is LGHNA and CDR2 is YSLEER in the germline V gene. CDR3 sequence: CASSQETGYNSPLHF. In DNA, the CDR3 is TGCGCCAGCAGCCAGGAGACAGGGTATAATTCACCCCTCCACTTT.

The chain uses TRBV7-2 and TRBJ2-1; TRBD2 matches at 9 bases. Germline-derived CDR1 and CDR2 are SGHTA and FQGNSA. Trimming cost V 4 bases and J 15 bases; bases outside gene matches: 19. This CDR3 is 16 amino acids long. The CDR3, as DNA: TGTGCCAGCAGCTCTGGGTCATGGCGGGAGGGCCAACCCCCGTTCTTC. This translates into CASSSGSWREGQPPFF.

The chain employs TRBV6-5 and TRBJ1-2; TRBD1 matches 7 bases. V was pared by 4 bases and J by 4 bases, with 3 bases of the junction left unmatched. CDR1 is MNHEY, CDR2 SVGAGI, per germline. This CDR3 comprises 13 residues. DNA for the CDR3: TGTGCCAGCAGTTCGGGACAGCCCTATGGCTACACCTTC. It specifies CASSSGQPYGYTF.

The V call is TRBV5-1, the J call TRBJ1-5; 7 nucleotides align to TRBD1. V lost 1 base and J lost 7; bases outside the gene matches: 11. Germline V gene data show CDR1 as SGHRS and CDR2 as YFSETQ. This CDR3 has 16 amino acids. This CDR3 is CASSLWRTGPGQPQHF. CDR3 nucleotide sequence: TGCGCCAGCAGCTTGTGGAGGACAGGCCCGGGCCAGCCCCAGCATTTT.

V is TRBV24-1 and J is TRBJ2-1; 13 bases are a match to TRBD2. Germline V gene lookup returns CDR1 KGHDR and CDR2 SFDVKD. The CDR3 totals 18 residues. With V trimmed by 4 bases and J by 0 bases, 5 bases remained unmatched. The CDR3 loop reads CATSDRTSGRLSYNEQFF. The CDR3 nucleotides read TGTGCCACCAGTGACCGGACTAGCGGGAGACTCTCCTACAATGAGCAGTTCTTC.

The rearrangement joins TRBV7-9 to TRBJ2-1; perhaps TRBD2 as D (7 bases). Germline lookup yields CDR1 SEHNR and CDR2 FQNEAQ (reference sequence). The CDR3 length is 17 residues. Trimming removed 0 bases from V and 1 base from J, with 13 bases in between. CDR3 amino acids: CASSLARGRQSYNEQFF. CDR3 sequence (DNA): TGTGCCAGCAGCTTAGCGCGGGGGCGGCAGTCCTACAATGAGCAGTTCTTC.

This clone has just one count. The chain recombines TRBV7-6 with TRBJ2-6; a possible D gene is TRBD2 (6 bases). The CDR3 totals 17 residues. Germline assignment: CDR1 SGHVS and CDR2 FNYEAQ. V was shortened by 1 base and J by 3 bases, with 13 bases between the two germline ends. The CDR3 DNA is TGTGCCAGCAGCTTAGAAGGGACTGGTTATGGGGCCAACGTCCTGACTTTC. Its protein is CASSLEGTGYGANVLTF.

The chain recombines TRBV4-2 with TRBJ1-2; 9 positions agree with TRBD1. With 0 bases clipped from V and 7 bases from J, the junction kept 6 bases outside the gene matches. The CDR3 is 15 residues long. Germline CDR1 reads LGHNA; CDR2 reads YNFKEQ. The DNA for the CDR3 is TGTGCCAGCAGCCAAGAAACAGGGGGCGCGTTTGGCTACACCTTC. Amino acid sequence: CASSQETGGAFGYTF.

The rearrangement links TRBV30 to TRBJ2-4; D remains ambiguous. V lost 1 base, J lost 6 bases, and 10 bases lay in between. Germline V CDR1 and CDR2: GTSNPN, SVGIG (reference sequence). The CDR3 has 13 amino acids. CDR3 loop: CAWSETVRNIQYF. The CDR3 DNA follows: TGTGCCTGGAGTGAAACAGTGAGAAACATTCAGTACTTC.

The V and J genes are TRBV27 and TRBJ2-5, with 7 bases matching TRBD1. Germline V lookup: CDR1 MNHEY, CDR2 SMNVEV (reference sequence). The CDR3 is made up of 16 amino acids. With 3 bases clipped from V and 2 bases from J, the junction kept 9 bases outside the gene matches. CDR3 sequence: CASSLDPGTVQETQYF. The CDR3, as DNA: TGTGCCAGCAGTTTGGATCCCGGGACAGTACAAGAGACCCAGTACTTC.

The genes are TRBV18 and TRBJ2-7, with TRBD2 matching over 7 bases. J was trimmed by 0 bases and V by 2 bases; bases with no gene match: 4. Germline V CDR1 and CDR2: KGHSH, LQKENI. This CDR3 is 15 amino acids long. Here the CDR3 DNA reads TGTGCCAGCTCACCATCCGGCGGGAGCTCCTACGAGCAGTACTTC. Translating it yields CASSPSGGSSYEQYF. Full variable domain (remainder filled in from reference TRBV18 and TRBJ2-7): NAGVMQNPRHLVRRRGQEARLRCSPMKGHSHVYWYRQLPEEGLKFMVYLQKENIIDESGMPKERFSAEFPKEGPSILRIQQVVRGDSAAYFCASSPSGGSSYEQYFGPGTRLTVT.

The DNA for the CDR3 is TGTGCCACGACAGTTAGTCTGAACACTGAAGCTTTCTTT. Its translation: CATTVSLNTEAFF. V and J are TRBV10-3 and TRBJ1-1, with a tentative D call TRBD1 (5 bases). CDR1 ENHRY and CDR2 SYGVKD come from the germline V gene. Trimming left V 10 bases short and J 0 bases short, with 12 bases between. This CDR3 contains 13 residues.

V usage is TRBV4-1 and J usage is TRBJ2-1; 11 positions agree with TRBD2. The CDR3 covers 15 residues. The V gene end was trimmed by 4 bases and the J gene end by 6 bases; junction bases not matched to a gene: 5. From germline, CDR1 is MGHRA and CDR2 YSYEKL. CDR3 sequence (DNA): TGCGCCAGCAGCCCGATAGCGGGAGGGCTCAATGAGCAGTTCTTC. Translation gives CASSPIAGGLNEQFF.

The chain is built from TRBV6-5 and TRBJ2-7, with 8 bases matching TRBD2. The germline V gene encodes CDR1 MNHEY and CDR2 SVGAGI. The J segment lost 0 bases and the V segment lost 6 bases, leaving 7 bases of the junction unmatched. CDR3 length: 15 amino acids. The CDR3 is CASRTGGLDSYEQYF. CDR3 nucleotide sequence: TGTGCCAGCAGAACGGGGGGACTAGACTCCTACGAGCAGTACTTC.

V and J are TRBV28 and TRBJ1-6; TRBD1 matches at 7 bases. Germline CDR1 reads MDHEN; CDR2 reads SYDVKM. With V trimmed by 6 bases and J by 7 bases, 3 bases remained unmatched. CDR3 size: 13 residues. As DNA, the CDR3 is TGTGCCAGCAGAAGGGACAGAAATTCACCCCTCCACTTT. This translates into CASRRDRNSPLHF.

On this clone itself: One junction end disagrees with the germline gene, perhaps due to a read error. DNA of the CDR3: TGTGGCAGCGGGACTAGCGGGGCCTACGAGCAGTACTTC. Translation gives CGSGTSGAYEQYF. The chain joins TRBV28 to TRBJ2-7; 13 nucleotides align to TRBD2. This CDR3 has 13 residues. Germline values: CDR1 MDHEN, CDR2 SYDVKM.

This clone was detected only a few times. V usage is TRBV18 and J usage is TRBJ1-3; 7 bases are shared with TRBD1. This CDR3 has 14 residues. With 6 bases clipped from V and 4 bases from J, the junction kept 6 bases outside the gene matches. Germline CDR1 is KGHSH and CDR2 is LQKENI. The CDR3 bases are TGTGCCAGCTCTCGACAGGGAGACGGAAACACCATATATTTT. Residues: CASSRQGDGNTIYF.

In DNA form, the CDR3 reads TGTGCCAGTAGTATGGTACGGGCGGGACTCTCCTACGAGCAGTACTTC. It translates to CASSMVRAGLSYEQYF. The chain couples TRBV19 to TRBJ2-7; D might be TRBD2 (6 bases). Deletions cut 3 bases from V and 0 bases from J, with 15 bases between. The CDR3 runs to 16 residues. Germline CDR1 is LNHDA and CDR2 is SQIVND (reference sequence).

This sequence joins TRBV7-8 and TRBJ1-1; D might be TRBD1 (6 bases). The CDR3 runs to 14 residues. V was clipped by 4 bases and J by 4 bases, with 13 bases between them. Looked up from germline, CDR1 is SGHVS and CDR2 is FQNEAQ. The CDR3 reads CASSSGVLSTEAFF. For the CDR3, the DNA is TGTGCCAGCAGCTCAGGGGTACTAAGCACTGAAGCTTTCTTT.

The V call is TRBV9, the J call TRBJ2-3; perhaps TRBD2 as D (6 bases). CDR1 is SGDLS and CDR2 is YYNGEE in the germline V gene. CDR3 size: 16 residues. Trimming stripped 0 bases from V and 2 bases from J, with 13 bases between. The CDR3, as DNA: TGTGCCAGCAGCGTAGCAGTTCGGGAGTACACAGATACGCAGTATTTT. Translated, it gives CASSVAVREYTDTQYF. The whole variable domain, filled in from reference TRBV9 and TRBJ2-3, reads DSGVTQTPKHLITATGQRVTLRCSPRSGDLSVYWYQQSLDQGLQFLIQYYNGEERAKGNILERFSAQQFPDLHSELNLSSLELGDSALYFCASSVAVREYTDTQYFGPGTRLTVL.

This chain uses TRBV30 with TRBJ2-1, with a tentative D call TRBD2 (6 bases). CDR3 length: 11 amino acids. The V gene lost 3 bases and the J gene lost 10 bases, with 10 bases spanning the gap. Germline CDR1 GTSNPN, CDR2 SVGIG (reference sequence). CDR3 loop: CAWSWGEEQFF. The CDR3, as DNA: TGTGCCTGGAGCTGGGGGGAAGAGCAGTTCTTC.

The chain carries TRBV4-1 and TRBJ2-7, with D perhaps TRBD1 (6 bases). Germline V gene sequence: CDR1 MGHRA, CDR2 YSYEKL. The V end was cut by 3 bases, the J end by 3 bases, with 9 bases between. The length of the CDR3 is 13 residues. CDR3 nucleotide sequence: TGCGCCAGCAGCCAGGGGACAAACTACGAGCAGTACTTC. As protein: CASSQGTNYEQYF.

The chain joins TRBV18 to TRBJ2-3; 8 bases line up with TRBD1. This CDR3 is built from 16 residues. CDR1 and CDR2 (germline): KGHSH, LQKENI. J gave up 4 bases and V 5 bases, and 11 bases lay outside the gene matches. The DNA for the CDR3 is TGTGCCAGCTCAGCAACAGGGGGTTCCCGTTCAGATACGCAGTATTTT. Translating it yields CASSATGGSRSDTQYF.